This T cell receptor beta chain was captured by sequencing in a study of blood T cell repertoires in COVID-19. The assay was immunoSEQ multiplex PCR, and TCRdb's table has in-frame clones only and misses some. Among around 100,000 clones listed, about 90% were seen once. There are 14 residues in the CDR3. Germline-derived CDR1 and CDR2 are MNHEY and SMNVEV (reference sequence). Between the trimmed V and J ends, which lost 2 bases and 0 bases, there was a span of 7 bases. The TCR was taken from a man aged 25-45 years in a cohort sampled during active COVID-19. The chain couples TRBV27 to TRBJ1-1; D call uncertain. The sequenced material came from peripheral blood. CDR3 protein: CASSLSRMNTEAFF. CDR3 coding DNA: TGTGCCAGCAGTTTAAGCCGCATGAACACTGAAGCTTTCTTT.